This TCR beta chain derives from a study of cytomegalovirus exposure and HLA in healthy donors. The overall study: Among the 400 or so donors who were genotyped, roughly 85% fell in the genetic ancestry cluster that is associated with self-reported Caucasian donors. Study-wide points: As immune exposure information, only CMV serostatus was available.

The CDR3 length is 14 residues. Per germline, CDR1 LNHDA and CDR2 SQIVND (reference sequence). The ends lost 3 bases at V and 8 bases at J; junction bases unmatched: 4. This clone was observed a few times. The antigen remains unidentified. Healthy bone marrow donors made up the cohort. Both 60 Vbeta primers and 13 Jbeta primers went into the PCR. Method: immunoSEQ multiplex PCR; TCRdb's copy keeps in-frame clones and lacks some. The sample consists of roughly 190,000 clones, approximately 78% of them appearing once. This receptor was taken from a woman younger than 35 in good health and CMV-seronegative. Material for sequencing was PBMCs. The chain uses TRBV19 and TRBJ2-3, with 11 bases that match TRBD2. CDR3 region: CASSMILAGATQYF. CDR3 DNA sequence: TGTGCCAGTAGTATGATACTAGCGGGGGCTACGCAGTATTTT.